The 18 T cell receptor beta chains below come from one sample, sequenced in a study of control samples from healthy donors and cancer patients. Assay used: immunoSEQ multiplex PCR; TCRdb lists only in-frame clones, some missing. The data hold 200,000 or so clones, with around 94% observed a single time. Input material: blood. The receptors here all came from a man between 45 and 60 years old in good health.

Regarding this clone: Other DNA sequences from this sample encode an identical CDR3 as well. The chain has TRBV28 and TRBJ1-3; maybe TRBD1 (5 bases). The CDR3 covers 14 residues. V was trimmed by 6 bases and J by 4 bases, leaving 13 bases between them. Germline CDR1 MDHEN, CDR2 SYDVKM. CDR3 sequence reads: CASSPDRAGNTIYF. The CDR3 nucleotides are TGTGCCAGCAGCCCAGACAGAGCCGGAAACACCATATATTTT.

The chain has TRBV3-1 (or the pseudogene TRBV3-2) and TRBJ1-2; perhaps TRBD1 as D (5 bases). Trimming left V 1 base short and J 4 bases short, with 10 bases between. The CDR3 has 14 residues. The germline CDR1 and CDR2 sequences are LGHDT and YNNKEL (reference sequence). Here the CDR3 DNA reads TGTGCCAGCAGCCAAGTGGACGGGGCCTATGGCTACACCTTC. Its translation: CASSQVDGAYGYTF.

The chain employs TRBV19 and TRBJ2-2, with D perhaps TRBD1 (5 bases). Germline CDR1 is LNHDA and CDR2 is SQIVND (reference sequence). The length of the CDR3 is 13 residues. V was clipped by 5 bases and J by 4 bases, with 8 bases between them. Written as DNA, the CDR3 is TGTGCCAGTAGTTCCCAGGGCACCGGGGAGCTGTTTTTT. Encoded protein: CASSSQGTGELFF. Using reference TRBV19 and TRBJ2-2 for the parts outside the CDR3, the full variable domain is DGGITQSPKYLFRKEGQNVTLSCEQNLNHDAMYWYRQDPGQGLRLIYYSQIVNDFQKGDIAEGYSVSREKKESFPLTVTSAQKNPTAFYLCASSSQGTGELFFGEGSRLTVL.

V and J are TRBV6-5 and TRBJ2-7; tentatively, D is TRBD2 (6 bases). The CDR3 runs to 14 residues. The germline CDR1 and CDR2 sequences are MNHEY and SVGAGI. Trimming took off 7 bases at V and 0 bases at J, with 13 bases between the two ends. DNA of the CDR3: TGTGCCAGCAAACGCGCCGGGGGCTCCTACGAGCAGTACTTC. Protein: CASKRAGGSYEQYF.

The V and J genes are TRBV3-1 (or the pseudogene TRBV3-2) and TRBJ1-1; D is perhaps TRBD1 (5 bases). Trimming cost V 6 bases and J 4 bases, with 18 bases left between them. CDR1 is LGHDT and CDR2 is YNNKEL in the germline V gene (reference sequence). The CDR3 is 15 amino acids. The DNA for the CDR3 is TGTGCCAGCAGTCTTAATATCGACAGCTCCACTGAAGCTTTCTTT. It codes for CASSLNIDSSTEAFF.

The chain carries TRBV5-5 and TRBJ2-7; D is unclear. V was pared by 0 bases and J by 0 bases, with 7 bases between. Germline-derived CDR1 and CDR2 are SGHKS and YYEKEE (reference sequence). The CDR3 runs to 14 residues. This CDR3 reads CASSLVRSSYEQYF. In DNA, the CDR3 is TGTGCCAGCAGCTTGGTTAGGAGCTCCTACGAGCAGTACTTC.

This chain joins TRBV7-3 and TRBJ2-6; D is ambiguous. V lost 2 bases, J lost 1 base, and 6 bases lay in between. The CDR3 is made up of 15 amino acids. Germline CDR1 SGHTA, CDR2 FQGTGA. CDR3 coding DNA: TGTGCCAGCAGCTTAGGGTGGTCTGGGGCCAACGTCCTGACTTTC. Amino acids: CASSLGWSGANVLTF. Supplemented by reference TRBV7-3 and TRBJ2-6, the full variable domain reads GAGVSQTPSNKVTEKGKYVELRCDPISGHTALYWYRQSLGQGPEFLIYFQGTGAADDSGLPNDRFFAVRPEGSVSTLKIQRTERGDSAVYLCASSLGWSGANVLTFGAGSRLTVL.

V and J are TRBV4-2 and TRBJ2-1; 11 nucleotides align to TRBD2. The CDR3 loop spans 15 amino acids. V shed 4 bases, J shed 7 bases, and the junction held 6 bases outside the gene matches. CDR1 is LGHNA, CDR2 YNFKEQ, per germline. In DNA, the CDR3 is TGTGCCAGCAGCCCCGTAGCGGGGGGGAAGAATGAGCAGTTCTTC. Protein: CASSPVAGGKNEQFF.

The sample holds one count of this clone. The CDR3 sequence is CASSELGATEAFF. The CDR3 nucleotides read TGTGCCAGCAGCGAGCTAGGAGCCACTGAAGCTTTCTTT. The chain has TRBV2 and TRBJ1-1, with D unclear. This CDR3 region has 13 residues. The V end was cut by 6 bases, the J end by 4 bases, with 12 bases between. Per the germline V gene, CDR1 is SNHLY and CDR2 is FYNNEI.

V gene TRBV7-2 combines with J gene TRBJ2-5; a weak D match, TRBD1 (6 bases). V shed 5 bases and J shed 0 bases, with 10 bases lying between them. This CDR3 is built from 14 residues. Germline loops: CDR1 SGHTA, CDR2 FQGNSA. CDR3 DNA: TGTGCCAGCAGCCGGACAGTATACCAAGAGACCCAGTACTTC. Translating gives CASSRTVYQETQYF.

The CDR3, as DNA: TGTGCCATCAGAGGGGACAGCGGGAACACTGAAGCTTTCTTT. Translating gives CAIRGDSGNTEAFF. The chain has TRBV10-3 and TRBJ1-1, with 7 positions matching TRBD1. The CDR3 is 14 amino acids. CDR1 ENHRY and CDR2 SYGVKD come from the germline V gene. The V gene end was trimmed by 6 bases and the J gene end by 1 base; junction bases not matched to a gene: 5.

The rearrangement uses TRBV3-1 (or the pseudogene TRBV3-2) and TRBJ2-6; TRBD1 aligns across 9 bases. The trim removed 4 bases at V and 12 bases at J, leaving 7 bases unmatched. Germline V gene lookup returns CDR1 LGHDT and CDR2 YNNKEL (reference sequence). The CDR3 sequence is 14 residues long. CDR3 sequence: CASSPRTGVIVLTF. The CDR3 DNA reads as TGTGCCAGCAGCCCGAGGACAGGGGTCATCGTCCTGACTTTC.

The chain joins TRBV6-1 to TRBJ1-2, with D tentatively TRBD1 (5 bases). Per germline, CDR1 MNHNS and CDR2 SASEGT. The CDR3 is 14 residues long. V lost 0 bases and J 4 bases, leaving 9 bases between the germline ends. CDR3 in amino acids: CASSEAGEGYGYTF. The DNA of the CDR3 is TGTGCCAGCAGTGAAGCGGGGGAGGGCTATGGCTACACCTTC.

The rearrangement uses TRBV10-3 and TRBJ2-7, with D possibly matching TRBD2 (5 bases). The CDR3 is 13 amino acids. CDR1 and CDR2 from the germline V gene are ENHRY and SYGVKD. Deletions cut 11 bases from V and 3 bases from J, with 17 bases between. The CDR3 here is CAPREEGNYEQYF. CDR3 nucleotides: TGTGCCCCCCGAGAAGAGGGAAACTACGAGCAGTACTTC.

The chain couples TRBV5-6 to TRBJ1-2; D gene ambiguous. This CDR3 is built from 13 residues. Germline loops: CDR1 SGHDT, CDR2 YYEEEE. Trimming left V 0 bases short and J 8 bases short, with 11 bases between. The CDR3 spells CASSLASGGGYTF. CDR3 nucleotides: TGTGCCAGCAGCTTGGCCAGTGGCGGGGGCTACACCTTC.

For the CDR3, the DNA is TGTGCCATCAGCGAGGGACAGAGCTCTGGGGCCAACGTCCTGACTTTC. Its translation is CAISEGQSSGANVLTF. This rearrangement joins TRBV10-3 to TRBJ2-6; TRBD1 matches at 7 bases. CDR3 size: 16 residues. Germline CDR1 is ENHRY and CDR2 is SYGVKD. The trim removed 6 bases at V and 0 bases at J, leaving 5 bases unmatched.

This chain links TRBV7-8 with TRBJ1-6; 10 bases agree with TRBD1. The germline V gene has CDR1 SGHVS and CDR2 FQNEAQ. CDR3 size: 16 residues. The trim removed 1 base at V and 10 bases at J, leaving 7 bases unmatched. The CDR3, as DNA: TGTGCCAGCAGCTTAGTTGGCGGACAGGGGGGGTCACCCCTCCACTTT. It encodes CASSLVGGQGGSPLHF.

This rearrangement joins TRBV24-1 to TRBJ1-1; D not certain. The CDR3 is made up of 13 amino acids. Deletions cut 7 bases from V and 11 bases from J, with 19 bases between. The V gene's germline CDR1 is KGHDR and CDR2 SFDVKD. This CDR3 reads CATSSPGRSEAFF. The CDR3 DNA is TGTGCCACCAGCAGCCCGGGCCGCAGCGAGGCTTTCTTT.